This entry lists 19 T cell receptor beta chains sequenced from one sample in a study of tumor-infiltrating lymphocytes in primary liver carcinoma. The investigators made TCR beta cDNA from about 0.45 ug total RNA, using a constant-region primer. Slightly modified ARM-PCR served as the procedure for the TCR beta libraries. These libraries came from three rounds of nested multiplex PCR. The first two PCR rounds used TRBV1-TRBV30 primers with a Cbeta primer, roughly 10 cycles each. TCRdb reprocessed the multiplex PCR reads via MiXCR and lists one record per CDR3 protein. The profile shows 320,000 or so distinct CDR3 sequences, 60% to 80% of them singletons. Researchers drew blood RNA from unsorted whole blood and extracted germline DNA as well. What was sequenced was peripheral blood. The receptor source for this set is a man aged 35-49 years with primary liver carcinoma and hepatitis B virus infection.

A remark on this clonotype: At one end the junction does not follow the germline gene, possibly because of a read error. This chain uses TRBV6-1 with TRBJ1-6; D is undetermined. This CDR3 contains 16 residues. CDR1 and CDR2 from the germline V gene are MNHNS and SASEGT. In DNA form, the CDR3 reads TGTGCCAGTAGTGACTTATGGACGGGTAACGATCCACCCCTCCACTTT. The encoded protein is CASSDLWTGNDPPLHF.

In the case of this clonotype: This could be a read error, since a much larger clone is one nucleotide away. The CDR3 protein is CDWSAGLADTGELFF. The CDR3 bases are TGTGACTGGAGTGCTGGACTAGCGGACACCGGGGAGCTGTTTTTT. The chain combines TRBV30 with TRBJ2-2; 10 nucleotides match TRBD2. The CDR3 extends over 15 amino acids. CDR1 is GTSNPN and CDR2 is SVGIG in the germline V gene (reference sequence).

This chain connects TRBV5-1 to TRBJ2-1; 7 bases map to TRBD1. The V gene's germline CDR1 is SGHRS and CDR2 YFSETQ. The CDR3 totals 15 residues. Losses at the gene ends were 2 bases for V and 8 bases for J; bases not matched to a gene: 10. The CDR3 here is CASSLQGPGVDEQFF. The CDR3 DNA follows: TGCGCCAGCAGCTTACAGGGGCCCGGAGTAGATGAGCAGTTCTTC.

Concerning this clonotype itself: Compared with germline, one end of the junction differs, possibly owing to a read error. The rearrangement joins TRBV11-3 to TRBJ2-2; no clear D gene. The length of the CDR3 is 19 residues. Germline values: CDR1 SGHNT, CDR2 YENEEA. Written as DNA, the CDR3 is TGTGCCAGCAGCTTAACCTCGGGCACTCAAAGCTCGAACACCAGGGAGCTGTTTTTT. This sequence encodes CASSLTSGTQSSNTRELFF.

Points on this clonotype: A read error may be the cause here, since a much bigger clone is one base away. V gene TRBV29-1 combines with J gene TRBJ2-1; D remains ambiguous. Germline CDR1 is SQVTM and CDR2 is ANQGSEA. The CDR3 consists of 12 residues. CDR3 amino acids: CSVEKGYNGQFF. CDR3 coding DNA: TGCAGCGTTGAAAAGGGATACAATGGGCAGTTCTTC.

V gene TRBV11-3 combines with J gene TRBJ2-2; the D gene is possibly TRBD1 (5 bases). The CDR3 extends over 14 amino acids. V lost 4 bases and J lost 4, with 10 bases in between. Germline lookup yields CDR1 SGHNT and CDR2 YENEEA. In nucleotides, the CDR3 is TGTGCCAGCAGCTCAGCCCAGGGCACCGGGGAGCTGTTTTTT. Its translation is CASSSAQGTGELFF. Supplemented by reference TRBV11-3 and TRBJ2-2, the full variable domain reads EAGVVQSPRYKIIEKKQPVAFWCNPISGHNTLYWYLQNLGQGPELLIRYENEEAVDDSQLPKDRFSAERLKGVDSTLKIQPAELGDSAVYLCASSSAQGTGELFFGEGSRLTVL.

Turning to this clonotype: This sequence may be a read error, since a much larger clone differs from it by one base. CDR3 region: CASSWRRGGETQYF. CDR3 nucleotide sequence: TGTGCCAGCAGCTGGAGACGGGGTGGAGAGACCCAGTACTTC. J is TRBJ2-5 and V is TRBV6-6, with D maybe TRBD2 (5 bases). Trimming removed 6 bases from V and 4 bases from J, with 15 bases in between. The CDR3 is made up of 14 amino acids. Germline V gene data show CDR1 as MNHNY and CDR2 as SVGAGI (reference sequence).

This clonotype was recorded a few times. The rearrangement uses TRBV6-1 and TRBJ1-1; D possibly corresponds to TRBD1 (5 bases). The CDR3 extends over 12 amino acids. The V gene lost 10 bases and the J gene lost 7 bases, with 16 bases spanning the gap. Per germline, CDR1 MNHNS and CDR2 SASEGT. This chain's CDR3 is CATNRDFGEAFF. For the CDR3, the DNA is TGTGCCACAAACCGGGACTTTGGTGAAGCTTTCTTT.

This clonotype was counted many times. The chain has TRBV4-2 and TRBJ2-3; tentative D call: TRBD1 (6 bases). The CDR3 runs 16 residues. Trimming removed 1 base from V and 2 bases from J, with 13 bases in between. Germline CDR1 and CDR2: LGHNA and YNFKEQ. The DNA of the CDR3 is TGTGCCAGCAGCCAAGGGGCAGGGGAACTCACAGATACGCAGTATTTT. This gives the protein CASSQGAGELTDTQYF.

Comment on this clonotype: The final CDR3 position lacks the conserved phenylalanine or tryptophan, pointing to a likely read error. The chain employs TRBV11-2 and TRBJ1-5; D gene unclear. The CDR3 has 13 amino acids. Germline V gene data show CDR1 as SGHAT and CDR2 as FQNNGV. The V end was cut by 5 bases, the J end by 7 bases, with 12 bases between. The CDR3 reads CASSPSGLQPQHL. The CDR3 DNA reads TGTGCCAGCAGCCCCAGCGGACTCCAGCCCCAGCATTTA.

This clonotype has only one observation. Lacking the conserved final phenylalanine or tryptophan, this CDR3 likely reflects a read error. The chain carries TRBV11-1 and TRBJ2-1; D remains unclear. V dropped 4 bases and J dropped 1 base, with 11 bases sitting between them. Germline lookup yields CDR1 SGHAT and CDR2 FQDESV (reference sequence). This CDR3 has 15 residues. The CDR3 sequence is CASSYSCSSYNEQFL. CDR3 bases: TGTGCCAGCAGCTACTCTTGCTCATCCTACAATGAGCAGTTCCTC.

About this clonotype: A read error may explain this, as a much larger clone is one base away. The chain recombines TRBV13 with TRBJ2-7, with 7 bases identical to TRBD2. There are 14 residues in the CDR3. The V gene's germline CDR1 is PRHDT and CDR2 FYEKMQ (reference sequence). Trimming removed 5 bases from V and 3 bases from J; junction bases left unmatched: 7. Written as DNA, the CDR3 is TGTGCCAGCAGCCCCAGGGCTAGCGGCTACGAGCAGTACTTC. Residues: CASSPRASGYEQYF. The full variable domain, completed using reference TRBV13 and TRBJ2-7, is AAGVIQSPRHLIKEKRETATLKCYPIPRHDTVYWYQQGPGQDPQFLISFYEKMQSDKGSIPDRFSAQQFSDYHSELNMSSLELGDSALYFCASSPRASGYEQYFGPGTRLTVT.

This clonotype was picked up many times. The genes are TRBV29-1 and TRBJ2-1; TRBD2 might be the D (6 bases). Looked up from germline, CDR1 is SQVTM and CDR2 is ANQGSEA. V lost 0 bases to trimming and J lost 9 bases, with 15 bases between them. This CDR3 has 14 residues. The CDR3 region has the DNA TGCAGCGTTGAAGATGACCTGCGGGGAGGTGAGCAGTTCTTC. It yields the protein CSVEDDLRGGEQFF.

About this clonotype: With a much larger clone just one base away, this may be a read error. The missing conserved phenylalanine or tryptophan at the end of this CDR3 makes a read error likely. CDR3 sequence: CASSQDRQARETQYL. The DNA of the CDR3 is TGCGCCAGCAGCCAAGATCGACAGGCTAGGGAGACCCAGTACCTC. This rearrangement joins TRBV4-1 to TRBJ2-5, with a weak D call TRBD1 (6 bases). Between the trimmed V and J ends, which lost 0 bases and 5 bases, there was a span of 13 bases. Germline values: CDR1 MGHRA, CDR2 YSYEKL. This CDR3 contains 15 residues.

This clonotype appeared a single time. This chain uses TRBV25-1 with TRBJ1-6; a possible D gene is TRBD1 (6 bases). The CDR3 has 17 residues. Trimming removed 3 bases at V and 7 bases at J, with 19 bases between. From germline, CDR1 is MGHDK and CDR2 SYGVNS. CDR3 sequence: CASSDGGPGRSNSPLHF. The CDR3 DNA is TGTGCCAGCAGTGATGGGGGGCCGGGACGGAGCAATTCACCCCTCCACTTT.

The chain joins TRBV5-4 to TRBJ2-7; D call uncertain. Trimming left V 4 bases short and J 1 base short, with 12 bases between. CDR1 and CDR2 from the germline V gene are SGHNT and YYREEE (reference sequence). The CDR3 extends over 14 amino acids. Here the CDR3 reads CASSATRFSYEQYF. In DNA, the CDR3 is TGTGCCAGCAGCGCGACCAGATTTTCCTACGAGCAGTACTTC.

Points on this clonotype: Just one base apart from a much larger clone, this may be a read error. The chain links TRBV6-1 to TRBJ1-1; TRBD1 might be the D (5 bases). Per germline, CDR1 MNHNS and CDR2 SASEGT. Trimming left V 7 bases short and J 6 bases short, with 18 bases between. The CDR3 has 14 residues. The DNA of the CDR3 is TGTGCCAGCAATGTCAGGGTGAAATTCCCTGAAGCTTTCTTT. Translation: CASNVRVKFPEAFF.

The chain recombines TRBV9 with TRBJ1-3; D is unclear. The V gene lost 0 bases and the J gene lost 0 bases, with 7 bases spanning the gap. This CDR3 comprises 15 residues. Per the germline V gene, CDR1 is SGDLS and CDR2 is YYNGEE. The CDR3 reads CASSVEAFSGNTIYF. The DNA for the CDR3 is TGTGCCAGCAGCGTAGAGGCCTTCTCTGGAAACACCATATATTTT. The full variable domain, its missing parts supplied by reference TRBV9 and TRBJ1-3, is DSGVTQTPKHLITATGQRVTLRCSPRSGDLSVYWYQQSLDQGLQFLIQYYNGEERAKGNILERFSAQQFPDLHSELNLSSLELGDSALYFCASSVEAFSGNTIYFGEGSWLTVV.

The chain joins TRBV7-9 to TRBJ1-2; 12 bases fit TRBD1. CDR3 length: 15 residues. V gave up 7 bases and J gave up 8 bases; unmatched junction bases: 11. The germline CDR1 and CDR2 sequences are SEHNR and FQNEAQ (reference sequence). The CDR3 DNA follows: TGTGCCAGCACCCTCGGGACAGGGGGCTTGTACGGCTACACCTTC. It encodes CASTLGTGGLYGYTF.